The rows below give T cell receptor beta chains drawn from one sample of a study of cytomegalovirus exposure and HLA in healthy donors. Assay: immunoSEQ multiplex PCR; the TCRdb copy retains only in-frame clones and omits some. The table has about 150,000 clones, around 77% seen once. Sequencing input: PBMCs. Receptor source: a man aged 40-49 years in good health and CMV-seronegative. CDR3s include the opening cysteine and the closing phenylalanine or tryptophan. Fields, in order: clone size, J gene, V gene, D gene, CDR3 protein, CDR3 DNA. The D gene is left open where the match is weak. Clone size is not always given. Where it is, it says once, few, many or a class for expanded clones.

size: few
J: TRBJ2-7
V: TRBV7-3
D: -
CDR3: CASSLEPRYEQYF
DNA: TGTGCCAGCAGCTTAGAACCGAGGTACGAGCAGTACTTC

size: -
J: TRBJ2-2
V: TRBV5-4
D: -
CDR3: CASSFPGPNTGELFF
DNA: TGTGCCAGCAGCTTTCCGGGTCCAAACACCGGGGAGCTGTTTTTT

size: -
J: TRBJ2-5
V: TRBV10-3
D: -
CDR3: CATASLATQETQYF
DNA: TGTGCCACCGCCTCTCTAGCGACCCAAGAGACCCAGTACTTC

size: -
J: TRBJ2-2
V: TRBV19
D: TRBD1
CDR3: CASSMGAGTGYGGELFF
DNA: TGTGCCAGTAGTATGGGGGCTGGGACAGGGTACGGCGGGGAGCTGTTTTTT

size: -
J: TRBJ1-1
V: TRBV6-5
D: -
CDR3: CASSYGPNTEAFF
DNA: TGTGCCAGCAGTTATGGGCCGAACACTGAAGCTTTCTTT

size: -
J: TRBJ1-3
V: TRBV28
D: -
CDR3: CASTSFGAQDSGNTIYF
DNA: TGTGCCAGCACCTCTTTTGGGGCCCAAGACTCTGGAAACACCATATATTTT

size: -
J: TRBJ1-5
V: TRBV9
D: TRBD1
CDR3: CASSVRDRDSPQHF
DNA: TGTGCCAGCAGCGTGAGGGACAGGGATTCGCCCCAGCATTTT

size: -
J: TRBJ2-1
V: TRBV5-1
D: TRBD1
CDR3: CASNRDSFNEQFF
DNA: TGCGCCAGCAACCGGGACAGTTTCAATGAGCAGTTCTTC

size: -
J: TRBJ1-2
V: TRBV15
D: TRBD1
CDR3: CATSRDGTGDGYTF
DNA: TGTGCCACCAGCAGAGACGGGACAGGGGATGGCTACACCTTC

size: -
J: TRBJ2-7
V: TRBV5-1
D: TRBD2
CDR3: CASSLVASGSYEQYF
DNA: TGCGCCAGCAGCTTGGTCGCTAGCGGCTCCTACGAGCAGTACTTC

size: once
J: TRBJ1-1
V: TRBV29-1
D: TRBD1
CDR3: CSVGVRTGPTEAFF
DNA: TGCAGCGTCGGGGTCCGGACAGGGCCCACTGAAGCTTTCTTT

size: -
J: TRBJ2-7
V: TRBV9
D: -
CDR3: CASSPYERGGPSYEQYF
DNA: TGTGCCAGCAGCCCCTACGAGAGGGGGGGCCCTAGCTACGAGCAGTACTTC

size: -
J: TRBJ2-3
V: TRBV30
D: TRBD1
CDR3: CAWSLGGDSAQYF
DNA: TGTGCCTGGAGTTTAGGGGGCGATTCGGCGCAGTATTTT

size: -
J: TRBJ1-2
V: TRBV18
D: -
CDR3: CATSEGGADYGYTF
DNA: TGTGCCACCTCGGAGGGTGGGGCAGACTATGGCTACACCTTC

size: few
J: TRBJ1-2
V: TRBV5-6
D: TRBD1
CDR3: CASSAGQVIFDYGYTF
DNA: TGTGCCAGCAGCGCCGGACAGGTTATATTTGACTATGGCTACACCTTC

size: once
J: TRBJ2-3
V: TRBV9
D: TRBD2
CDR3: CASSVGSGRGIDTQYF
DNA: TGTGCCAGCAGCGTAGGGAGCGGGAGAGGGATAGATACGCAGTATTTT

size: -
J: TRBJ2-7
V: TRBV10-3
D: TRBD2
CDR3: CAISESSAGAAYEQYF
DNA: TGTGCCATCAGTGAGTCAAGCGCGGGAGCGGCCTACGAGCAGTACTTC

size: -
J: TRBJ2-3
V: TRBV7-9
D: -
CDR3: CASSLGLVTSRTQYF
DNA: TGTGCCAGCAGCTTAGGGTTGGTGACTAGTAGGACGCAGTATTTT

size: -
J: TRBJ2-3
V: TRBV5-5
D: -
CDR3: CAGSINTGSDTQYF
DNA: TGTGCCGGATCGATCAACACAGGGTCAGATACGCAGTATTTT

size: -
J: TRBJ1-2
V: TRBV11-2
D: -
CDR3: CASSFPPGVGYTF
DNA: TGTGCCAGCAGCTTCCCCCCGGGGGTTGGCTACACCTTC

size: -
J: TRBJ2-1
V: TRBV18
D: -
CDR3: CASSPKGEGEQFF
DNA: TGTGCCAGCTCACCCAAGGGGGAGGGTGAGCAGTTCTTC

size: few
J: TRBJ1-2
V: TRBV27
D: -
CDR3: CASSLSGQAPYGYTF
DNA: TGTGCCAGCAGTTTATCGGGTCAGGCTCCCTATGGCTACACCTTC

size: -
J: TRBJ2-2
V: TRBV27
D: -
CDR3: CASSLGQPTGELFF
DNA: TGTGCCAGCAGTTTAGGACAGCCCACCGGGGAGCTGTTTTTT

size: once
J: TRBJ1-1
V: TRBV7-6
D: -
CDR3: CASSHKRGEAFF
DNA: TGTGCCAGCAGTCACAAAAGGGGTGAAGCTTTCTTT

size: few
J: TRBJ2-7
V: TRBV11-1
D: TRBD1
CDR3: CASTKQGANYEQYF
DNA: TGTGCCAGCACCAAACAGGGGGCCAACTACGAGCAGTACTTC

size: -
J: TRBJ1-1
V: TRBV29-1
D: TRBD1
CDR3: CSVDDRGSLRGEAFF
DNA: TGCAGCGTGGACGACAGGGGATCGCTCAGGGGTGAAGCTTTCTTT

size: -
J: TRBJ1-5
V: TRBV4-1
D: -
CDR3: CASSQVLPRGAQHF
DNA: TGCGCCAGCAGCCAAGTTCTTCCCCGTGGAGCCCAGCATTTT

size: -
J: TRBJ2-5
V: TRBV7-2
D: TRBD2
CDR3: CASTAGRAGETQYF
DNA: TGTGCCAGCACCGCTGGGAGGGCAGGCGAGACCCAGTACTTC

size: -
J: TRBJ1-1
V: TRBV27
D: -
CDR3: CASSLSGAPNTEAFF
DNA: TGTGCCAGCAGTTTATCAGGGGCCCCCAACACTGAAGCTTTCTTT

size: -
J: TRBJ2-7
V: TRBV30
D: -
CDR3: CAWSVGSTYEQYF
DNA: TGTGCCTGGAGTGTGGGCAGTACGTACGAGCAGTACTTC

size: -
J: TRBJ1-2
V: TRBV6-4
D: TRBD1
CDR3: CASSDHTRGSYTF
DNA: TGTGCCAGCAGTGACCATACCAGGGGGTCATACACCTTC

size: -
J: TRBJ2-1
V: TRBV28
D: TRBD2
CDR3: CASSPPGLAGVGRQFF
DNA: TGTGCCAGCAGTCCTCCGGGACTAGCGGGAGTAGGTAGGCAGTTCTTC

size: -
J: TRBJ1-5
V: TRBV11-3
D: -
CDR3: CASSSQVDQPQHF
DNA: TGTGCCAGCAGCTCCCAGGTGGATCAGCCCCAGCATTTT

size: -
J: TRBJ1-4
V: TRBV6-1
D: -
CDR3: CASILGATNEKLFF
DNA: TGTGCCAGCATCCTCGGAGCAACTAATGAAAAACTGTTTTTT

size: -
J: TRBJ2-3
V: TRBV5-6
D: TRBD2
CDR3: CASSLFAGERGDTQYF
DNA: TGTGCCAGCAGCTTGTTCGCGGGAGAGCGTGGAGATACGCAGTATTTT

size: -
J: TRBJ2-1
V: TRBV9
D: TRBD2
CDR3: CASSPLAGDLYNEQFF
DNA: TGTGCCAGCAGTCCTCTAGCGGGAGATCTCTACAATGAGCAGTTCTTC

size: -
J: TRBJ2-7
V: TRBV7-2
D: -
CDR3: CASSRETLAGQYF
DNA: TGTGCCAGCAGCCGTGAGACCCTAGCAGGGCAGTACTTC

size: -
J: TRBJ2-1
V: TRBV6-4
D: TRBD2
CDR3: CASSALPSGSYNEQFF
DNA: TGTGCCAGCAGTGCGCTCCCTAGCGGCTCCTACAATGAGCAGTTCTTC

size: -
J: TRBJ2-1
V: TRBV4-1
D: TRBD2
CDR3: CASSQVLAGEQFF
DNA: TGCGCCAGCAGCCAAGTGCTAGCGGGAGAGCAGTTCTTC

size: -
J: TRBJ2-3
V: TRBV27
D: -
CDR3: CASSYWSTDTQYF
DNA: TGTGCCAGCAGTTACTGGAGCACAGATACGCAGTATTTT

size: few
J: TRBJ2-7
V: TRBV11-2
D: -
CDR3: CASSPLGSEMYEQYF
DNA: TGTGCCAGCAGCCCCCTGGGTAGCGAGATGTACGAGCAGTACTTC

size: -
J: TRBJ2-6
V: TRBV5-1
D: -
CDR3: CATRRDTGPNVLTF
DNA: TGCGCCACGCGACGGGACACCGGACCCAACGTCCTGACTTTC

size: -
J: TRBJ1-1
V: TRBV13
D: -
CDR3: CASSLEGGGTEAFF
DNA: TGTGCCAGCAGCTTAGAAGGAGGCGGGACTGAAGCTTTCTTT

size: -
J: TRBJ1-1
V: TRBV5-5
D: -
CDR3: CASSLAGQQNTEAFF
DNA: TGTGCCAGCAGCTTGGCAGGCCAGCAGAACACTGAAGCTTTCTTT

size: -
J: TRBJ2-7
V: TRBV11-2
D: -
CDR3: CASSLAGSGSYEQYF
DNA: TGTGCCAGCAGCTTAGCGGGGTCGGGAAGCTACGAGCAGTACTTC

size: -
J: TRBJ1-1
V: TRBV10-1
D: -
CDR3: CASSESEYTEAFF
DNA: TGCGCCAGCAGTGAGTCGGAGTACACTGAAGCTTTCTTT

size: -
J: TRBJ1-1
V: TRBV7-3
D: -
CDR3: CASSLQGTSEAFF
DNA: TGTGCCAGCAGCTTACAGGGTACAAGTGAAGCTTTCTTT

size: once
J: TRBJ2-5
V: TRBV5-1
D: -
CDR3: CASSLLGSGIQETQYF
DNA: TGCGCCAGCAGCCTCCTGGGGTCCGGGATCCAAGAGACCCAGTACTTC

size: -
J: TRBJ2-7
V: TRBV5-1
D: TRBD2
CDR3: CASSLARTSGNYEQYF
DNA: TGCGCCAGCAGCCTGGCAAGGACTAGCGGGAACTACGAGCAGTACTTC

size: -
J: TRBJ2-1
V: TRBV7-3
D: TRBD2
CDR3: CASSSLSGESYNEQFF
DNA: TGTGCCAGCAGCTCACTTAGCGGGGAATCCTACAATGAGCAGTTCTTC

size: -
J: TRBJ2-3
V: TRBV7-9
D: TRBD2
CDR3: CASSLGTSGSGDTQYF
DNA: TGTGCCAGCAGCTTAGGGACTAGCGGGAGTGGAGATACGCAGTATTTT

size: -
J: TRBJ1-1
V: TRBV19
D: -
CDR3: CASSMYGEAFF
DNA: TGTGCCAGTAGTATGTATGGCGAAGCTTTCTTT

size: -
J: TRBJ1-5
V: TRBV4-1
D: -
CDR3: CASSQGQDQPQHF
DNA: TGCGCCAGCAGTCAGGGTCAGGATCAGCCCCAGCATTTT

size: -
J: TRBJ1-6
V: TRBV7-9
D: -
CDR3: CASSADRDNSPLHF
DNA: TGTGCCAGCAGCGCAGACCGGGATAATTCACCCCTCCACTTT